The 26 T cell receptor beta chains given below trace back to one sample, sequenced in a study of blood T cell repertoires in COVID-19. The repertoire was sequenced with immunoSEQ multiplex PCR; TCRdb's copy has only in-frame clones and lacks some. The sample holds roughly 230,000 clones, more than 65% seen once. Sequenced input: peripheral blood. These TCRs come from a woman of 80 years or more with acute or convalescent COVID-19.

DNA of the CDR3: TGTGCCAGCAGCCCCTATGGAGGTTTGCAAGAAAAACTGTTTTTT. It is translated as CASSPYGGLQEKLFF. The rearrangement joins TRBV6-5 to TRBJ1-4; no definite D call. The CDR3 runs to 15 residues. The V gene's germline CDR1 is MNHEY and CDR2 SVGAGI. V lost 6 bases and J lost 8, with 19 bases in between.

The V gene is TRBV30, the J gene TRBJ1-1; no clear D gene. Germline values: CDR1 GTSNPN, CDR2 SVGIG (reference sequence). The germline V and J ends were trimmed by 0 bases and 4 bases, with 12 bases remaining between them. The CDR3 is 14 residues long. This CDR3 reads CAWSVLSVITEAFF. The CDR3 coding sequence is TGTGCCTGGAGTGTTTTGAGCGTGATCACTGAAGCTTTCTTT. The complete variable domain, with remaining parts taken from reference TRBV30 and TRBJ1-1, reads SQTIHQWPATLVQPVGSPLSLECTVEGTSNPNLYWYRQAAGRGLQLLFYSVGIGQISSEVPQNLSASRPQDRQFILSSKKLLLSDSGFYLCAWSVLSVITEAFFGQGTRLTVV.

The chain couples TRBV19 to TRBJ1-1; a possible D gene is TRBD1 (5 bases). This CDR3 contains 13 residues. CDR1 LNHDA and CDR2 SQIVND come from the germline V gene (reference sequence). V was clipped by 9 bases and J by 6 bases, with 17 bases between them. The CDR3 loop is CASQRDSGSEAFF. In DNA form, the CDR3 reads TGTGCCAGCCAGAGGGACTCCGGGTCTGAAGCTTTCTTT.

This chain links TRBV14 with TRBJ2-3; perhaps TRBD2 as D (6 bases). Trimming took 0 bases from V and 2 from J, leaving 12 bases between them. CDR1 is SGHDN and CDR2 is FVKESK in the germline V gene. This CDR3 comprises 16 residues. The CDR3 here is CASSQEEGGPTDTQYF. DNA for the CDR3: TGTGCCAGCAGCCAAGAGGAGGGCGGGCCCACAGATACGCAGTATTTT.

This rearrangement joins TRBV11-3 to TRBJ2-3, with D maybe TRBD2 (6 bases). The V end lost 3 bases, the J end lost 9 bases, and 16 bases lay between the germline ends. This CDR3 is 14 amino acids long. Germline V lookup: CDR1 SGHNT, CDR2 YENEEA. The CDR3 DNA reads TGTGCCAGCAGCTTTACTACACTAGCCGCCACGCAGTATTTT. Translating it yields CASSFTTLAATQYF.

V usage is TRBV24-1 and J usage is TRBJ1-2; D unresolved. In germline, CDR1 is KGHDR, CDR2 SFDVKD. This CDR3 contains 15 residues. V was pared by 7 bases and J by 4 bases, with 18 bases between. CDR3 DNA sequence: TGTGCCACCAGCAGCTTTGGGCCAGCGGGCTATGGCTACACCTTC. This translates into CATSSFGPAGYGYTF.

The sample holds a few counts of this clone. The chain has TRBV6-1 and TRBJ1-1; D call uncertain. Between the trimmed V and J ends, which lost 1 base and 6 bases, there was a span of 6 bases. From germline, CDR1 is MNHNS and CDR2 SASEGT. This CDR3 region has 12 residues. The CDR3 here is CASSEGKPEAFF. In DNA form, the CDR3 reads TGTGCCAGCAGTGAAGGCAAGCCTGAAGCTTTCTTT.

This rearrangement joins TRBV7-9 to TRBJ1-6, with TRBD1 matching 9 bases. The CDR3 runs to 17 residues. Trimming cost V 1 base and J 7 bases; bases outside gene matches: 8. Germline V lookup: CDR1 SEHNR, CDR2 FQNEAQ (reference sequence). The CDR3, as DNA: TGTGCCAGCAGCTTAGGGGGACAGGGAGTTTTGAATTCACCCCTCCACTTT. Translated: CASSLGGQGVLNSPLHF.

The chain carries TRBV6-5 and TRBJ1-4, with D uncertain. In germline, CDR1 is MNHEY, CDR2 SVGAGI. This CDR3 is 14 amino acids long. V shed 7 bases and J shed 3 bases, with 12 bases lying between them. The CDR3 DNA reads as TGTGCCAGCACCCGGTCCCCCTCTAATGAAAAACTGTTTTTT. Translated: CASTRSPSNEKLFF.

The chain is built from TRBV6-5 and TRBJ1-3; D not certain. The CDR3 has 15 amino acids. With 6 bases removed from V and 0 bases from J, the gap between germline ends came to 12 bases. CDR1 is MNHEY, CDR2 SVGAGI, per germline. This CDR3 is CASSEGPISGNTIYF. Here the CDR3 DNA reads TGTGCCAGCAGCGAGGGTCCTATCTCTGGAAACACCATATATTTT.

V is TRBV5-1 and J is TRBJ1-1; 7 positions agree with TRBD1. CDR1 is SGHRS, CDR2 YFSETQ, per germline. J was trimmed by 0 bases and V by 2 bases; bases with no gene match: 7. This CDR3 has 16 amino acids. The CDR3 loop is CASSFRGLQMNTEAFF. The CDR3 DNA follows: TGCGCCAGCAGCTTTAGGGGGCTTCAGATGAACACTGAAGCTTTCTTT.

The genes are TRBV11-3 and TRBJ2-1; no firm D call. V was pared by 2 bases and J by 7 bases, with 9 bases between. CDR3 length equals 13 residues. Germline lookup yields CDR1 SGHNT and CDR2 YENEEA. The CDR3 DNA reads TGTGCCAGCAGCTTATCTCGGCGGAATGAGCAGTTCTTC. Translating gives CASSLSRRNEQFF. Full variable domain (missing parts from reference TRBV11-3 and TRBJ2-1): EAGVVQSPRYKIIEKKQPVAFWCNPISGHNTLYWYLQNLGQGPELLIRYENEEAVDDSQLPKDRFSAERLKGVDSTLKIQPAELGDSAVYLCASSLSRRNEQFFGPGTRLTVL.

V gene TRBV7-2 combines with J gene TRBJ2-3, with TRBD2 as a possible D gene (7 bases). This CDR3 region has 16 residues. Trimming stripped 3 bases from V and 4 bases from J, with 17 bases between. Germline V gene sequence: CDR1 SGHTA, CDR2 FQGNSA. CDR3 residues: CASSFSGRGGADTQYF. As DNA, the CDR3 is TGTGCCAGCAGCTTTTCGGGCCGCGGGGGCGCAGATACGCAGTATTTT.

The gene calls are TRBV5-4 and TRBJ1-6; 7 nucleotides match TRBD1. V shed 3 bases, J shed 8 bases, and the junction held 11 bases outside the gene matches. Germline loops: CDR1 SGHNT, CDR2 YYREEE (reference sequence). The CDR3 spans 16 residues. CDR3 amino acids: CASSWSTGTVYSPLHF. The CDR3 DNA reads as TGTGCCAGCAGCTGGAGCACCGGGACAGTCTATTCACCCCTCCACTTT.

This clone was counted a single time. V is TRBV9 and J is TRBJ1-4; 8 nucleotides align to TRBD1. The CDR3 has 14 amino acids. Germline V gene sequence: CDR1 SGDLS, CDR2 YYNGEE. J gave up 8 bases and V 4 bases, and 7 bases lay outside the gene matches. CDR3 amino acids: CASSPETGAEKLFF. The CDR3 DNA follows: TGTGCCAGCAGCCCAGAGACAGGGGCCGAAAAACTGTTTTTT.

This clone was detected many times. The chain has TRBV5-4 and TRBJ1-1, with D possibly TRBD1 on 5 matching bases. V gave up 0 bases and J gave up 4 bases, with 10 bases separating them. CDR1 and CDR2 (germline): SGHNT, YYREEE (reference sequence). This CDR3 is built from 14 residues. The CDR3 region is CASSLEGQLTEAFF. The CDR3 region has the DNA TGTGCCAGCAGCTTGGAGGGGCAGCTCACTGAAGCTTTCTTT.

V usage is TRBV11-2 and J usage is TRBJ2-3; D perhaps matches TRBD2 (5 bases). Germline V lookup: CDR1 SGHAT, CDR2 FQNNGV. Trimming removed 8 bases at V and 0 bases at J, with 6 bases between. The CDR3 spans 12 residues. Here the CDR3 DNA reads TGTGCCAGCGAGGGTAGCACAGATACGCAGTATTTT. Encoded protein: CASEGSTDTQYF.

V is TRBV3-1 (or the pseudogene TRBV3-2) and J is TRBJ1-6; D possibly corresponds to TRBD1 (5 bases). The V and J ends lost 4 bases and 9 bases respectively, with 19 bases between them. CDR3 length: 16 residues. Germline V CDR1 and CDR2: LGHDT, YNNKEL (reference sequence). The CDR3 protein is CASSPQGGKVRSPLHF. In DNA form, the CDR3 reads TGTGCCAGCAGCCCCCAGGGAGGGAAGGTTCGTTCACCCCTCCACTTT.

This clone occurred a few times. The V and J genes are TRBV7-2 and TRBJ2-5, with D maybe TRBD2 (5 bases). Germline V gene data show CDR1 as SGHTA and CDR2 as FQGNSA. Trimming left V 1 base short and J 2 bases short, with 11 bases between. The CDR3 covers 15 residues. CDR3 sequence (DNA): TGTGCCAGCAGCTTAGGGGTACAGCGGCAAGAGACCCAGTACTTC. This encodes CASSLGVQRQETQYF.

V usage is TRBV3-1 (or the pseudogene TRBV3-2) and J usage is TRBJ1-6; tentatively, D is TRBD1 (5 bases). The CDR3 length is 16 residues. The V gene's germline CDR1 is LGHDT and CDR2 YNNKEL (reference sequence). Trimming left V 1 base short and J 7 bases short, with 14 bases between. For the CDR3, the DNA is TGTGCCAGCAGCCAAGTCCCCGTAGGGGTCAATTCACCCCTCCACTTT. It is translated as CASSQVPVGVNSPLHF.

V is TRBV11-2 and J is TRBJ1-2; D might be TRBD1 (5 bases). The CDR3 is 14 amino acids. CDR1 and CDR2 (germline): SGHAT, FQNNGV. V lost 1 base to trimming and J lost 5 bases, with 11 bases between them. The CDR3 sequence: CASSLGPGEYGYTF. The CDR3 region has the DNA TGTGCCAGCAGCTTAGGTCCGGGGGAGTATGGCTACACCTTC.

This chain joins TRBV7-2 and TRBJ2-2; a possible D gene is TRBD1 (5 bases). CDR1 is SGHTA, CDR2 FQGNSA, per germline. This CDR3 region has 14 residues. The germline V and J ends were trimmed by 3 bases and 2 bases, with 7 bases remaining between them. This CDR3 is CASSFDRNTGELFF. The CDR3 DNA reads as TGTGCCAGCAGCTTCGACAGAAACACCGGGGAGCTGTTTTTT.

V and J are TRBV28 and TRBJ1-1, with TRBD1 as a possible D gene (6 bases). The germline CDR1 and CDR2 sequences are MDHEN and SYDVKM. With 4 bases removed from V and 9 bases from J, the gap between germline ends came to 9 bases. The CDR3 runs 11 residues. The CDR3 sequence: CASSSDSKAFF. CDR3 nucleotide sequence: TGTGCCAGCAGTTCGGACAGTAAAGCTTTCTTT.

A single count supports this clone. The CDR3 bases are TGTGCCAGCAGCTTTCCTGGCGGAACCTCTGGGGCCAACGTCCTGACTTTC. Protein: CASSFPGGTSGANVLTF. This chain uses TRBV7-9 with TRBJ2-6; D is uncertain. In germline, CDR1 is SEHNR, CDR2 FQNEAQ (reference sequence). This CDR3 contains 17 residues. V was shortened by 3 bases and J by 0 bases, with 12 bases between the two germline ends.

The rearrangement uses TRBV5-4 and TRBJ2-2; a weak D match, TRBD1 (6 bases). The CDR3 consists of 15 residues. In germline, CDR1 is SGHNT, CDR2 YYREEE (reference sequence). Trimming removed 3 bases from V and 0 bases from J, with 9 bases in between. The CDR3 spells CASSSGTTNTGELFF. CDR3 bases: TGTGCCAGCAGCTCCGGGACAACGAACACCGGGGAGCTGTTTTTT.

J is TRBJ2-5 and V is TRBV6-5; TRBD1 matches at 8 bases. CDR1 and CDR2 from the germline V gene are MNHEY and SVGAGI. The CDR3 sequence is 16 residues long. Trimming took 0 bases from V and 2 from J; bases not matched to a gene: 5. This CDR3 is CASSYSGTGSQETQYF. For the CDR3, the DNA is TGTGCCAGCAGTTACTCGGGGACAGGTTCTCAAGAGACCCAGTACTTC.